Shown below are 14 T cell receptor beta chains from a single sample sequenced in a study of T cells after yellow fever vaccination. TCRdb redid the calling of the 5' RACE reads with MiXCR, one entry per CDR3 protein. The sample lists 250,000 or so distinct CDR3 sequences, approximately 3.5% seen once, with 19% in the top ten. The source was PBMCs, collected 15 days after the yellow fever booster vaccination. The source is a man younger than 35 who received the YFV17D yellow fever vaccine.

This clonotype was counted many times. The chain combines TRBV27 with TRBJ1-2; D may be TRBD1 (5 bases). CDR1 is MNHEY and CDR2 is SMNVEV in the germline V gene (reference sequence). This CDR3 has 13 amino acids. V was shortened by 3 bases and J by 8 bases, with 13 bases between the two germline ends. CDR3 coding DNA: TGTGCCAGCAGTTTTTCGGGGGAAGGAGGCTACACCTTC. As protein: CASSFSGEGGYTF.

This clonotype was picked up many times. V usage is TRBV20-1 and J usage is TRBJ2-1; unclear D gene. The CDR3 runs to 10 residues. Germline V lookup: CDR1 DFQATT, CDR2 SNEGSKA (reference sequence). Between the trimmed V and J ends, which lost 6 bases and 7 bases, there was a span of 7 bases. CDR3 sequence: CSARRNEQFF. In DNA form, the CDR3 reads TGCAGTGCACGACGAAATGAGCAGTTCTTC.

The table lists this clonotype with many counts. The chain couples TRBV5-1 to TRBJ2-3, with a possible D match to TRBD2 (6 bases). The germline V gene encodes CDR1 SGHRS and CDR2 YFSETQ. V was pared by 1 base and J by 6 bases, with 15 bases between. The CDR3 is 15 amino acids. The CDR3 DNA sequence: TGCGCCAGCAGCTTGTCGGGGCGGGATTCGGATACGCAGTATTTT. Encoded protein: CASSLSGRDSDTQYF.

V usage is TRBV29-1 and J usage is TRBJ2-7; the D call may be TRBD1 or TRBD2 (5 bases each). CDR3 length: 14 residues. The germline CDR1 and CDR2 sequences are SQVTM and ANQGSEA. Trimming left V 4 bases short and J 9 bases short, with 22 bases between. The CDR3 nucleotides read TGCAGCGTTGTTATCAGGGCCTCCTGGGACGTGCAGTACTTC. Amino acid sequence: CSVVIRASWDVQYF.

This clonotype was observed at least ten times. The chain couples TRBV7-2 to TRBJ2-7; D remains ambiguous. The germline V and J ends were trimmed by 0 bases and 5 bases, with 8 bases remaining between them. Germline V lookup: CDR1 SGHTA, CDR2 FQGNSA. The CDR3 consists of 13 residues. The CDR3 sequence: CASSLAPGHEQYV. The CDR3 coding sequence is TGTGCCAGCAGCTTAGCGCCGGGCCACGAGCAGTACGTC.

This clonotype was counted at least ten times. V is TRBV21-1 and J is TRBJ2-5; the table's D call, TRBD1, was not checked against the DNA. TRBV21-1 is reported as a pseudogene. This CDR3 spans 14 amino acids. CDR3 coding DNA: TGTGCCAGCAGCACTAACACAGGGGGCGAGACCCAGTACTTC. Translated, it gives CASSTNTGGETQYF.

This clonotype was seen many times. CDR3 amino acids: CASSQAGQGWHNSPLHF. CDR3 sequence (DNA): TGCGCCAGCAGCCAAGCCGGACAGGGCTGGCATAATTCACCCCTCCACTTT. The chain employs TRBV4-3 and TRBJ1-6; 8 bases fit TRBD1. CDR3 length equals 17 residues. Trimming removed 1 base from V and 5 bases from J; junction bases left unmatched: 7. Germline CDR1 reads LGHNA; CDR2 reads YSLEER.

The sample holds many counts of this clonotype. This chain uses TRBV18 with TRBJ2-1, with a weak D call TRBD2 (5 bases). The CDR3 loop spans 17 amino acids. Germline CDR1 KGHSH, CDR2 LQKENI. Trimming stripped 3 bases from V and 4 bases from J, with 19 bases between. CDR3 in DNA: TGTGCCAGCTCACCTAGGCGCAGCGGCCTCTCATACAATGAGCAGTTCTTC. Protein: CASSPRRSGLSYNEQFF.

This clonotype was recorded many times. J is TRBJ1-1 and V is TRBV20-1, with D uncertain. V was shortened by 6 bases and J by 3 bases, with 8 bases between the two germline ends. The CDR3 length is 11 residues. Germline values: CDR1 DFQATT, CDR2 SNEGSKA (reference sequence). The CDR3 region has the DNA TGCAGTGCCAAGGCTTACACTGAAGCTTTCTTT. Translation: CSAKAYTEAFF.

The chain has TRBV4-1 and TRBJ2-3; D possibly matches TRBD1 or TRBD2 (6 bases each). This CDR3 is 19 amino acids long. Trimming removed 4 bases at V and 0 bases at J, with 23 bases between. Germline V gene lookup returns CDR1 MGHRA and CDR2 YSYEKL. CDR3 region: CASSLSPGAPLGSTDTQYF. The DNA for the CDR3 is TGCGCCAGCAGCCTTTCCCCGGGGGCGCCTCTAGGTAGCACAGATACGCAGTATTTT.

This clonotype was seen many times. The chain is built from TRBV27 and TRBJ1-1; D not resolved. Trimming took 0 bases from V and 2 from J, leaving 4 bases between them. The CDR3 loop spans 13 amino acids. The germline V gene has CDR1 MNHEY and CDR2 SMNVEV (reference sequence). The CDR3 nucleotides are TGTGCCAGCAGTTTATCTTTAAACACTGAAGCTTTCTTT. Its translation: CASSLSLNTEAFF.

This clonotype was observed at least ten times. This sequence joins TRBV30 and TRBJ1-5, with unresolved D. Germline CDR1 and CDR2: GTSNPN and SVGIG (reference sequence). V was cut by 1 base and J by 0 bases, with 7 bases left in between. This CDR3 spans 14 amino acids. The CDR3 region has the DNA TGTGCCTGGAGTGGAAGGGTTAGCAATCAGCCCCAGCATTTT. It specifies CAWSGRVSNQPQHF.

Many counts were recorded for this clonotype. V usage is TRBV9 and J usage is TRBJ2-5; 8 nucleotides match TRBD2. Losses at the gene ends were 0 bases for V and 4 bases for J; bases not matched to a gene: 11. Germline CDR1 reads SGDLS; CDR2 reads YYNGEE. The CDR3 has 17 amino acids. The CDR3 bases are TGTGCCAGCAGCGTAGCGGCGGGGGGCGTGTCGGGAGAGACCCAGTACTTC. This codes for CASSVAAGGVSGETQYF.

This clonotype was picked up many times. The rearrangement uses TRBV6-2 or TRBV6-3 and TRBJ2-2; 10 bases align to TRBD1. The junction had 4 bases not matched to a gene; V was cut back by 4 bases and J by 5 bases. The CDR3 extends over 15 amino acids. Germline V gene sequence: CDR1 MNHEY, CDR2 SVGEGT. Here the CDR3 reads CASSFPGQGTGELFF. Here the CDR3 DNA reads TGTGCCAGCAGTTTCCCGGGACAGGGGACCGGGGAGCTGTTTTTT.